These 25 T cell receptor beta chains were sequenced from one sample in a study of cytomegalovirus exposure and HLA in healthy donors. The primer mix had 60 Vbeta and 13 Jbeta primers. Profiled with immunoSEQ multiplex PCR; TCRdb holds only in-frame clones, not every one. This sample has 150,000 or so clones, with around four fifths found just once. The sequencing input was PBMCs. The source of these receptors is a woman aged 40 to 55 in good health and CMV-seronegative.

About this clone itself: No DNA is shown, since the ends of the CDR3 on it are uncertain; the CDR3 is the one TCRdb lists. The V call is TRBV6-6, the J call TRBJ2-2; the table's D call of TRBD2 was not tested on the DNA. Germline assignment: CDR1 MNHNY and CDR2 SVGAGI (reference sequence). The CDR3 comprises 15 residues, both ends counted. The CDR3 loop reads CASSSSGGSTGELFF.

This chain connects TRBV4-2 to TRBJ2-7; 9 nucleotides match TRBD2. J lost 9 bases, V lost 0 bases, and 6 bases had no gene match. Per germline, CDR1 LGHNA and CDR2 YNFKEQ. The CDR3 totals 14 residues. The CDR3 reads CASSQDSGSSAQYF. Written as DNA, the CDR3 is TGTGCCAGCAGCCAAGATAGCGGGAGTTCGGCGCAGTACTTC.

The CDR3 region is CASSKRLAGMSYNEQFF. The CDR3 DNA reads as TGTGCCAGTAGTAAACGGCTAGCGGGTATGTCCTACAATGAGCAGTTCTTC. The chain carries TRBV19 and TRBJ2-1, with 8 bases fitting TRBD2. Germline V gives CDR1 LNHDA, CDR2 SQIVND (reference sequence). The CDR3 contains 17 residues. Trimming at V came to 4 bases and at J to 1 base, leaving 9 bases not matched to a gene.

The chain recombines TRBV5-1 with TRBJ1-2, with D perhaps TRBD1 (5 bases). Trimming stripped 1 base from V and 2 bases from J, with 9 bases between. Germline CDR1 SGHRS, CDR2 YFSETQ. The CDR3 extends over 14 amino acids. CDR3 sequence: CASSLPGSNYGYTF. DNA for the CDR3: TGCGCCAGCAGCTTGCCAGGGTCCAACTATGGCTACACCTTC.

The chain uses TRBV9 and TRBJ1-2; the match to TRBD1 covers 9 bases. Germline CDR1 and CDR2: SGDLS and YYNGEE. The trim removed 4 bases at V and 4 bases at J, leaving 5 bases unmatched. The CDR3 runs to 14 residues. CDR3 sequence: CASSLGTGLYGYTF. The CDR3 DNA sequence: TGTGCCAGCAGCCTAGGGACAGGGCTCTATGGCTACACCTTC.

CDR3 sequence reads: CSVRTGRGDTQYF. Here the CDR3 DNA reads TGCAGCGTTCGAACGGGGAGGGGTGATACGCAGTATTTT. This chain joins TRBV29-1 and TRBJ2-3; TRBD2 matches 7 bases. The CDR3 runs 13 residues. With 5 bases clipped from V and 6 bases from J, the junction kept 8 bases outside the gene matches. From germline, CDR1 is SQVTM and CDR2 ANQGSEA.

The rearrangement links TRBV6-5 to TRBJ2-2; tentatively, D is TRBD1 (6 bases). The CDR3 has 13 residues. In germline, CDR1 is MNHEY, CDR2 SVGAGI. The germline V and J ends were trimmed by 6 bases and 4 bases, with 9 bases remaining between them. CDR3 in DNA: TGTGCCAGCAGCAGGGGTGGCACCGGGGAGCTGTTTTTT. It translates to CASSRGGTGELFF.

This chain connects TRBV7-2 to TRBJ2-1; 12 bases align to TRBD2. Germline CDR1 and CDR2: SGHTA and FQGNSA. J gave up 3 bases and V 1 base, and 4 bases lay outside the gene matches. There are 17 residues in the CDR3. CDR3 in amino acids: CASSLGLAGAHYNEQFF. The CDR3 region has the DNA TGTGCCAGCAGCTTAGGACTAGCGGGAGCCCACTACAATGAGCAGTTCTTC.

V usage is TRBV18 and J usage is TRBJ2-7, with 13 bases matching TRBD2. V lost 0 bases, J lost 2 bases, and 7 bases stayed unmatched. The CDR3 consists of 18 residues. CDR1 is KGHSH and CDR2 is LQKENI in the germline V gene. CDR3 residues: CASSPPLRTSGRPYEQYF. The DNA of the CDR3 is TGTGCCAGCTCACCACCGTTACGGACTAGCGGGAGACCCTACGAGCAGTACTTC.

This rearrangement joins TRBV4-3 to TRBJ1-6, with D unclear. CDR1 is LGHNA and CDR2 is YSLEER in the germline V gene. The CDR3 is 15 residues long. V shed 1 base and J shed 10 bases, with 14 bases lying between them. The CDR3 coding sequence is TGCGCCAGCAGCCAAGGGTTTCAGGTCGAATCACCCCTCCACTTT. Protein sequence: CASSQGFQVESPLHF.

V usage is TRBV19 and J usage is TRBJ2-1, with TRBD2 matching over 10 bases. This CDR3 spans 15 amino acids. The germline V gene has CDR1 LNHDA and CDR2 SQIVND (reference sequence). Unmatched junction bases numbered 10, after V lost 8 bases and J lost 6 bases. For the CDR3, the DNA is TGTGCCAGTTCCCCATCCAGCGGGAGGGTCAATGAGCAGTTCTTC. Its translation: CASSPSSGRVNEQFF.

V and J are TRBV7-2 and TRBJ2-7, with a possible D match to TRBD2 (6 bases). The V end lost 5 bases, the J end lost 2 bases, and 25 bases lay between the germline ends. There are 18 residues in the CDR3. Per the germline V gene, CDR1 is SGHTA and CDR2 is FQGNSA. CDR3 nucleotide sequence: TGTGCCAGCAGCCTATTCCCAGATAGCGGATTTGGGGCCTACGAGCAGTACTTC. It encodes CASSLFPDSGFGAYEQYF.

The chain uses TRBV2 and TRBJ1-4; D gene uncertain. Trimming stripped 6 bases from V and 0 bases from J, with 11 bases between. The CDR3 length is 15 residues. The V gene's germline CDR1 is SNHLY and CDR2 FYNNEI. For the CDR3, the DNA is TGTGCCAGCAGCCAAATTCTAGCAACTAATGAAAAACTGTTTTTT. Residues: CASSQILATNEKLFF.

This chain uses TRBV21-1 with TRBJ2-7; the D call in the table, TRBD2, was not verified against the DNA. TRBV21-1 is designated a pseudogene. The CDR3 totals 16 residues. The CDR3 loop is CASRAPGAASSYEQYF. CDR3 nucleotides: TGTGCCAGCAGGGCCCCTGGAGCGGCAAGCTCCTACGAGCAGTACTTC.

This rearrangement joins TRBV7-2 to TRBJ2-5; D is possibly TRBD1 (6 bases). The J call is uncertain, as TRBJ2-7 better fits the DNA end. Germline CDR1 and CDR2: SGHTA and FQGNSA. This CDR3 is 18 amino acids long. The CDR3, as DNA: TGTGCCAGCAGCTTAGCGGGAAGTACAGGGATAGGGTCCTACGAGCAGTACTTC. The encoded protein is CASSLAGSTGIGSYEQYF.

This clone was detected only a few times. As DNA, the CDR3 is TGTGCCAGCAGCCAAGGCCCGGGGGTCTCCTACGAGCAGTACTTC. Translation gives CASSQGPGVSYEQYF. V and J are TRBV4-2 and TRBJ2-7, with TRBD2 as a possible D gene (6 bases). This CDR3 region has 15 residues. V was clipped by 1 base and J by 0 bases, with 10 bases between them. CDR1 LGHNA and CDR2 YNFKEQ come from the germline V gene.

The chain employs TRBV9 and TRBJ1-5; D is perhaps TRBD1 (5 bases). This CDR3 region has 16 residues. Germline CDR1 is SGDLS and CDR2 is YYNGEE. V dropped 0 bases and J dropped 2 bases, with 12 bases sitting between them. The CDR3 region is CASSVERRQCNQPQHF. The DNA of the CDR3 is TGTGCCAGCAGCGTAGAAAGGAGACAGTGCAATCAGCCCCAGCATTTT. The variable domain in full, with the rest retrieved from reference TRBV9 and TRBJ1-5, is DSGVTQTPKHLITATGQRVTLRCSPRSGDLSVYWYQQSLDQGLQFLIQYYNGEERAKGNILERFSAQQFPDLHSELNLSSLELGDSALYFCASSVERRQCNQPQHFGDGTRLSIL.

This rearrangement joins TRBV7-3 to TRBJ2-3, with a tentative D call TRBD1 (5 bases). V was trimmed by 2 bases and J by 2 bases, leaving 8 bases between them. Germline CDR1 and CDR2: SGHTA and FQGTGA. The CDR3 consists of 14 residues. CDR3: CASSLLGATDTQYF. In nucleotides, the CDR3 is TGTGCCAGCAGCTTATTAGGGGCCACAGATACGCAGTATTTT.

The rearrangement joins TRBV13 to TRBJ1-2, with 7 nucleotides matching TRBD1. The V gene end was trimmed by 2 bases and the J gene end by 7 bases; junction bases not matched to a gene: 13. CDR3 length: 16 amino acids. CDR1 and CDR2 from the germline V gene are PRHDT and FYEKMQ (reference sequence). CDR3 region: CASSLILQTTGFGYTF. The CDR3 bases are TGTGCCAGCAGCTTAATTCTACAAACGACAGGGTTTGGCTACACCTTC.

The sample holds a few counts of this clone. The chain links TRBV28 to TRBJ1-2; 9 bases align to TRBD1. The germline V gene encodes CDR1 MDHEN and CDR2 SYDVKM. V was pared by 6 bases and J by 2 bases, with 7 bases of the junction left unmatched. The CDR3 length is 15 residues. This chain's CDR3 is CASRRDRDANYGYTF. CDR3 nucleotide sequence: TGTGCCAGCAGGAGGGACAGGGACGCCAACTATGGCTACACCTTC.

This clone appeared a few times. The chain recombines TRBV7-9 with TRBJ2-4; 8 positions match TRBD2. This CDR3 region has 14 residues. Germline V gene sequence: CDR1 SEHNR, CDR2 FQNEAQ (reference sequence). Trimming cost V 10 bases and J 1 base; bases outside gene matches: 6. DNA of the CDR3: TGTGCCACTAGCGGGCCTGCGGCCAAAAACATTCAGTACTTC. This gives the protein CATSGPAAKNIQYF.

This chain connects TRBV5-5 to TRBJ2-7; 8 nucleotides line up with TRBD1. Losses at the gene ends were 4 bases for V and 4 bases for J; bases not matched to a gene: 4. The germline V gene encodes CDR1 SGHKS and CDR2 YYEKEE (reference sequence). The length of the CDR3 is 13 residues. In nucleotides, the CDR3 is TGTGCCAGCAGCCCAGGGGGCCAATACGAGCAGTACTTC. It is translated as CASSPGGQYEQYF.

The rearrangement links TRBV27 to TRBJ2-5, with TRBD2 identical over 7 bases. The J call could be wrong; TRBJ2-7 is a better fit for the DNA end. The CDR3 contains 16 residues. Germline V lookup: CDR1 MNHEY, CDR2 SMNVEV (reference sequence). CDR3 bases: TGTGCCAGCAGTTTGGGCAGCGGGACCAGCTCCTACGAGCAGTACTTC. Protein sequence: CASSLGSGTSSYEQYF.

The V call is TRBV7-3, the J call TRBJ2-1; 7 nucleotides line up with TRBD2. The CDR3 spans 15 residues. Per germline, CDR1 SGHTA and CDR2 FQGTGA. The junction had 6 bases not matched to a gene; V was cut back by 3 bases and J by 4 bases. The DNA of the CDR3 is TGTGCCAGCAGCTTTGGTCTAGCGGATTACAATGAGCAGTTCTTC. Amino acids: CASSFGLADYNEQFF.

The rearrangement joins TRBV9 to TRBJ2-3, with 7 bases lining up with TRBD2. V dropped 2 bases and J dropped 1; count of bases not matched to a gene: 7. The CDR3 extends over 16 amino acids. Germline values: CDR1 SGDLS, CDR2 YYNGEE. CDR3 sequence (DNA): TGTGCCAGCAGCGTCTCTGGGGGGAGGGGCACAGATACGCAGTATTTT. Its translation: CASSVSGGRGTDTQYF.